This T cell receptor (beta chain) was sequenced in a study of cytomegalovirus exposure and HLA in healthy donors. Between the trimmed V and J ends, which lost 4 bases and 5 bases, there was a span of 14 bases. The length of the CDR3 is 14 residues. The germline V gene has CDR1 SQVTM and CDR2 ANQGSEA. PCR involved 60 Vbeta and 13 Jbeta primers. Assay: immunoSEQ multiplex PCR; the TCRdb copy retains only in-frame clones and omits some. This table has 80,000 or so clones, 63% appearing once. As regards this clone: The antigen is undetermined.

Whole-study findings and limits: Specificity for CMV antigens was confirmed in vitro for a few of the CMV-associated chains. Available immune exposure information was restricted to CMV serostatus only. The likely origin of a cluster of highly shared sequence variants was a sequencing artifact. An analysis was carried out at a later point. It showed that HLA-associated TCR beta chains were more clonally expanded than equally common non-associated chains.

The chain carries TRBV29-1 and TRBJ2-2, with D possibly being TRBD2 (7 bases). The sample was PBMCs. The sequence derives from a man aged 25 to 45 in good health and CMV-seropositive. The CDR3 sequence: CSVGGGGGTGELFF. The CDR3 DNA follows: TGCAGCGTTGGGGGGGGCGGAGGTACCGGGGAGCTGTTTTTT.